This T cell receptor beta chain comes out of a study of identical twins. cDNA molecules carried unique molecular identifiers, and template switching added a universal primer site. TCRdb analysed the 5' RACE reads with MiXCR anew, one entry per CDR3 protein. The repertoire has roughly 710,000 distinct CDR3 sequences, approximately 6% of them found once; the top ten carry approximately 1.6%. This CDR3 spans 14 amino acids. Germline-derived CDR1 and CDR2 are KGHSH and LQKENI. The V segment lost 1 base and the J segment 6 bases; nucleotides outside the gene matches: 3. This clonotype occurred a few times. The antigen is not known. Study conclusions and caveats: For monozygotic twins, models underestimated out-of-frame TCR alpha sharing. Beta out-of-frame sequences showed weaker excess sharing between twins. High-abundance cord blood beta clonotypes had fewer insertions; memory repertoires showed none.

The receptor comes from a man younger than 35 in good health. This chain links TRBV18 with TRBJ2-1; 7 nucleotides match TRBD2. The sample consisted of naive T cells sorted from blood. For the CDR3, the DNA is TGTGCCAGCTCACCACTGACTAGCACCAATGAGCAGTTCTTC. Translation gives CASSPLTSTNEQFF.